Listed below are T cell receptor beta chains from one sample, sequenced in a study of blood T cell repertoires in COVID-19. Profiled with immunoSEQ multiplex PCR; TCRdb holds only in-frame clones, not every one. The data contain hundreds of thousands of clones, 65% to 90% of them seen just once; the ten biggest clones take up more than 6%. The sequenced sample consisted of peripheral blood. These receptors came from a human donor in a cohort sampled during active COVID-19. Each CDR3 is given with its conserved first and last residue. A D gene is named only where the DNA matches it firmly. Some rows have no size entry. The others give once, few or many, or a class for an expanded clone.

d_call: .; clone_size: .; j_call: TRBJ2-2; v_call: TRBV10-3; cdr3_nt: TGTGCCATCAGTGAGTCACCAGACACCGGGGAGCTGTTTTTT; cdr3_aa: CAISESPDTGELFF
d_call: .; clone_size: .; j_call: TRBJ1-4; v_call: TRBV5-6; cdr3_nt: TGTGCCAGCAGCCTGGGCGCAGCGAAGAATGAAAAACTGTTTTTT; cdr3_aa: CASSLGAAKNEKLFF
d_call: .; clone_size: once; j_call: TRBJ1-5; v_call: TRBV3-1/TRBV3-2; cdr3_nt: TGTGCCAGCAGCCAAGACCCCCGGCCCCAGCATTTT; cdr3_aa: CASSQDPRPQHF
d_call: .; clone_size: .; j_call: TRBJ1-6; v_call: TRBV18; cdr3_nt: TGTGCCAGCTCACCATTCAGTTCCAGCTCCTATAATTCACCCCTCCACTTT; cdr3_aa: CASSPFSSSSYNSPLHF
d_call: .; clone_size: few; j_call: TRBJ2-7; v_call: TRBV6-4; cdr3_nt: TGTGCCAGCAGTGAAAAGGCGGGGAGCTCCTACGAGCAGTACTTC; cdr3_aa: CASSEKAGSSYEQYF
d_call: TRBD1; clone_size: .; j_call: TRBJ2-7; v_call: TRBV7-8; cdr3_nt: TGTGCCAGCAGGACAGGGGGCTCCTACGAGCAGTACTTC; cdr3_aa: CASRTGGSYEQYF
d_call: .; clone_size: .; j_call: TRBJ2-4; v_call: TRBV19; cdr3_nt: TGTGCCAGTAGTAGGTCGGGTCTCATGGGCAAAAACATTCAGTACTTC; cdr3_aa: CASSRSGLMGKNIQYF
d_call: .; clone_size: .; j_call: TRBJ2-5; v_call: TRBV5-8; cdr3_nt: TGTGCCAGCAGCTCCCGCGATAAGACCCAGTACTTC; cdr3_aa: CASSSRDKTQYF
d_call: TRBD1; clone_size: .; j_call: TRBJ2-3; v_call: TRBV5-5; cdr3_nt: TGTGCCAGCAGCTCGGGACAGCCCGGAGATACGCAGTATTTT; cdr3_aa: CASSSGQPGDTQYF
d_call: .; clone_size: .; j_call: TRBJ1-2; v_call: TRBV7-2; cdr3_nt: TGTGCCAGCAGCTTATTTCCAGGGCTTAGTGGCTACACCTTC; cdr3_aa: CASSLFPGLSGYTF
d_call: TRBD1; clone_size: .; j_call: TRBJ2-7; v_call: TRBV5-1; cdr3_nt: TGCGCCAGCAGGAGGACAGGGGGAGTAGGCTACGAGCAGTACTTC; cdr3_aa: CASRRTGGVGYEQYF
d_call: .; clone_size: .; j_call: TRBJ2-1; v_call: TRBV5-6; cdr3_nt: TGTGCCAGCAGCTTGGGTGGGGCACCTTCCTACAATGAGCAGTTCTTC; cdr3_aa: CASSLGGAPSYNEQFF
d_call: TRBD1; clone_size: .; j_call: TRBJ1-1; v_call: TRBV11-1; cdr3_nt: TGTGCCAGCAGTAACAGGGGACTGAACACTGAAGCTTTCTTT; cdr3_aa: CASSNRGLNTEAFF
d_call: .; clone_size: few; j_call: TRBJ1-3; v_call: TRBV6-6; cdr3_nt: TGTGCCAGCAGCCACCAGGGAACCACCATATATTTT; cdr3_aa: CASSHQGTTIYF
d_call: .; clone_size: .; j_call: TRBJ1-5; v_call: TRBV6-2/TRBV6-3; cdr3_nt: TGTGCCAGCAGTTACTCCCTTCGGGGGAGGAGCAATCAGCCCCAGCATTTT; cdr3_aa: CASSYSLRGRSNQPQHF
d_call: TRBD2; clone_size: .; j_call: TRBJ2-2; v_call: TRBV10-3; cdr3_nt: TGTGCCATCAGGGTAGCGGGGTTCGGGGAGCTGTTTTTT; cdr3_aa: CAIRVAGFGELFF
d_call: TRBD2; clone_size: .; j_call: TRBJ2-1; v_call: TRBV7-9; cdr3_nt: TGTGCCAGCAGCCCCGGGACTAGCGGGGGAGGAGAGCAGTTCTTC; cdr3_aa: CASSPGTSGGGEQFF
d_call: TRBD1; clone_size: .; j_call: TRBJ1-2; v_call: TRBV7-3; cdr3_nt: TGTGCCAGCAGCGAAGGACAGGGGAACTATGGCTACACCTTC; cdr3_aa: CASSEGQGNYGYTF
d_call: .; clone_size: .; j_call: TRBJ2-5; v_call: TRBV25-1; cdr3_nt: TGTGCCAGCAGTGATCTGGAGACCCAGTACTTC; cdr3_aa: CASSDLETQYF
d_call: TRBD1; clone_size: once; j_call: TRBJ1-1; v_call: TRBV7-9; cdr3_nt: TGTGCCAGCAGTTCCGGACAGGGCGCATTGCGGACTGAAGCTTTCTTT; cdr3_aa: CASSSGQGALRTEAFF
d_call: .; clone_size: .; j_call: TRBJ1-4; v_call: TRBV2; cdr3_nt: TGTGCCAGCATAAGGACAGCCTCGGGGAAACTGTTTTTT; cdr3_aa: CASIRTASGKLFF
d_call: TRBD1; clone_size: .; j_call: TRBJ2-2; v_call: TRBV6-5; cdr3_nt: TGTGCCAGCAGATCCGACAGGGGGCGGGTCGGGGAGCTGTTTTTT; cdr3_aa: CASRSDRGRVGELFF
d_call: .; clone_size: .; j_call: TRBJ2-7; v_call: TRBV10-3; cdr3_nt: TGTGCCGGGGGTACAGGGATCTCCTACGAGCAGTACTTC; cdr3_aa: CAGGTGISYEQYF
d_call: TRBD1; clone_size: .; j_call: TRBJ2-7; v_call: TRBV5-5; cdr3_nt: TGTGCCAGCAGCTTGTGGGGACAGGGGGTCTACGAGCAGTACTTC; cdr3_aa: CASSLWGQGVYEQYF
d_call: TRBD2; clone_size: .; j_call: TRBJ2-3; v_call: TRBV6-5; cdr3_nt: TGTGCCAGCAGTCGACTAGCGGGGAAAACAGATACGCAGTATTTT; cdr3_aa: CASSRLAGKTDTQYF
d_call: TRBD1; clone_size: .; j_call: TRBJ1-2; v_call: TRBV24-1; cdr3_nt: TGTGCCACCAGTGAGCGCAGGGGGAGAGGCTACACCTTC; cdr3_aa: CATSERRGRGYTF
d_call: TRBD1; clone_size: few; j_call: TRBJ1-2; v_call: TRBV7-9; cdr3_nt: TGTGCCAGCAGCTTAAAGGGGGCTGGGGACGGCTACACCTTC; cdr3_aa: CASSLKGAGDGYTF
d_call: TRBD2; clone_size: few; j_call: TRBJ2-7; v_call: TRBV4-2; cdr3_nt: TGTGCCAGCAGCCAAGAACGAGTCCTAGCGGGGAGAAACGAGCAGTACTTC; cdr3_aa: CASSQERVLAGRNEQYF
d_call: TRBD1; clone_size: .; j_call: TRBJ2-2; v_call: TRBV5-1; cdr3_nt: TGCGCCAGCAGCCCCTCCGGGACAGCTCCCACCGGGGAGCTGTTTTTT; cdr3_aa: CASSPSGTAPTGELFF
d_call: TRBD1; clone_size: few; j_call: TRBJ1-2; v_call: TRBV7-9; cdr3_nt: TGTGCCAGCATAGAGGGGGGACAGTTAAACTATGGCTACACCTTC; cdr3_aa: CASIEGGQLNYGYTF
d_call: TRBD1; clone_size: .; j_call: TRBJ1-2; v_call: TRBV6-5; cdr3_nt: TGTGCCAGCAGTTCTGGACAGGTCTATGGCTACACCTTC; cdr3_aa: CASSSGQVYGYTF
d_call: .; clone_size: few; j_call: TRBJ1-1; v_call: TRBV9; cdr3_nt: TGTGCCAGCAGCGTGGGGGACAAATTAAAGCGCACTGAAGCTTTCTTT; cdr3_aa: CASSVGDKLKRTEAFF
d_call: .; clone_size: once; j_call: TRBJ2-3; v_call: TRBV3-1/TRBV3-2; cdr3_nt: TGTGCCAGCAGCAACAGGGAAACTAGCACAGATACGCAGTATTTT; cdr3_aa: CASSNRETSTDTQYF
d_call: .; clone_size: .; j_call: TRBJ1-1; v_call: TRBV27; cdr3_nt: TGTGCCAGCAGTTTATCCTATCAGGGCGCTGAAGCTTTCTTT; cdr3_aa: CASSLSYQGAEAFF
d_call: TRBD1; clone_size: once; j_call: TRBJ1-2; v_call: TRBV4-1; cdr3_nt: TGCGCCAGCAGCCAAGGAGGACAGGGGAGGCTCCGAGGCCTTTATGGCTACACCTTC; cdr3_aa: CASSQGGQGRLRGLYGYTF
d_call: .; clone_size: .; j_call: TRBJ2-7; v_call: TRBV9; cdr3_nt: TGTGCCAGCAGCCGTATCGCTGACACCTACGAGCAGTACTTC; cdr3_aa: CASSRIADTYEQYF
d_call: .; clone_size: .; j_call: TRBJ2-4; v_call: TRBV6-4; cdr3_nt: TGTGCCAGCAGTGTACAGGGGACTCCTACTATAGCCAAAAACATTCAGTACTTC; cdr3_aa: CASSVQGTPTIAKNIQYF
d_call: TRBD2; clone_size: .; j_call: TRBJ2-1; v_call: TRBV5-1; cdr3_nt: TGCGCCAGCAGCCCTGGGCGATCGTGGGGGGGTTCCTACAATGAGCAGTTCTTC; cdr3_aa: CASSPGRSWGGSYNEQFF
d_call: TRBD1; clone_size: .; j_call: TRBJ1-5; v_call: TRBV5-6; cdr3_nt: TGTGCCAGCTTCATCCAGGGTGACAGGGGAAGCCAGCCCCAGCATTTT; cdr3_aa: CASFIQGDRGSQPQHF
d_call: .; clone_size: .; j_call: TRBJ1-2; v_call: TRBV2; cdr3_nt: TGTGCCAGCAGTGAATCGGTGGAGGGCGACGGCTACACCTTC; cdr3_aa: CASSESVEGDGYTF